This TCR beta chain was observed in a study of blood T cell repertoires in COVID-19. This clone occurred a few times. The V gene's germline CDR1 is LGHDT and CDR2 YNNKEL (reference sequence). The CDR3 has 14 residues. Trimming at V came to 3 bases and at J to 7 bases, leaving 6 bases not matched to a gene. Assay used: immunoSEQ multiplex PCR; TCRdb lists only in-frame clones, some missing. Here the sample spans 250,000 or so clones, about 88% being singletons. This sequence originates from a woman in her 70s with active or convalescent COVID-19. The chain has TRBV3-1 (or the pseudogene TRBV3-2) and TRBJ1-2, with 9 nucleotides matching TRBD1. Source material: peripheral blood. CDR3 bases: TGTGCCAGCAGCCAGACACAGGGGGCTGCTGGCTACACCTTC. Its protein is CASSQTQGAAGYTF.